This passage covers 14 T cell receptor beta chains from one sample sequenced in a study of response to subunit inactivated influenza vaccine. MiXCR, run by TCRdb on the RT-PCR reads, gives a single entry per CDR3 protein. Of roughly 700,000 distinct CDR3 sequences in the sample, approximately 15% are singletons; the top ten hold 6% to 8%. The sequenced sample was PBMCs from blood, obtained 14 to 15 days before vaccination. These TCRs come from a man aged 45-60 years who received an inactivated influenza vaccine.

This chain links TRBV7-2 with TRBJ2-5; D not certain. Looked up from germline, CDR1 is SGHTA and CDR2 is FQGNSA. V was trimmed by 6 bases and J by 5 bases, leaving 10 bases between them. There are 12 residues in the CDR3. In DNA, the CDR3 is TGTGCCAGCAGGGCCGTGGGGGAGACCCAGTACTTC. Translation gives CASRAVGETQYF.

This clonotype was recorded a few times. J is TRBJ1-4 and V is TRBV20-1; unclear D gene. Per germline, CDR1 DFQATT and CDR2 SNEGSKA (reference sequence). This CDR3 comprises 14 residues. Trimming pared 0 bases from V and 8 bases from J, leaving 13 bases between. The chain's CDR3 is CSARDGITREKLFF. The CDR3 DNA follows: TGCAGTGCTAGAGACGGGATCACTCGGGAAAAACTGTTTTTT.

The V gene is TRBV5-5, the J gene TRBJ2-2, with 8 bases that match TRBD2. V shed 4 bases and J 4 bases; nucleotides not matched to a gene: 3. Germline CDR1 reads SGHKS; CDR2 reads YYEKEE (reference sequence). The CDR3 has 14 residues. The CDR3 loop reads CASSPGGITGELFF. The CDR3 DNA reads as TGTGCCAGCAGCCCGGGGGGGATCACCGGGGAGCTGTTTTTT.

CDR3 residues: CASTLSGLLYHEQYF. For the CDR3, the DNA is TGTGCCAGCACCCTATCGGGACTGCTTTACCACGAGCAGTACTTC. V usage is TRBV12-3 or TRBV12-4 and J usage is TRBJ2-7; D might be TRBD2 (6 bases). V was cut by 7 bases and J by 5 bases, with 21 bases left in between. CDR3 length equals 15 residues.

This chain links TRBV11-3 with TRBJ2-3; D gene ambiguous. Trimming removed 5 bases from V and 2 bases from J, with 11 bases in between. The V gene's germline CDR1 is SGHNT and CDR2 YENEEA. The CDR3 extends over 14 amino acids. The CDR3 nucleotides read TGTGCCAGCAGCCCTCAGGCCCACACAGATACGCAGTATTTT. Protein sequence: CASSPQAHTDTQYF.

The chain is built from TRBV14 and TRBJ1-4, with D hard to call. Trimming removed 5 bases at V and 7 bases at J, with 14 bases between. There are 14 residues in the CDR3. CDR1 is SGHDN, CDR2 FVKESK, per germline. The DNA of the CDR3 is TGTGCCAGCAGCTTCCGGGTCTCCCGTGAAAAACTGTTTTTT. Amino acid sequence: CASSFRVSREKLFF.

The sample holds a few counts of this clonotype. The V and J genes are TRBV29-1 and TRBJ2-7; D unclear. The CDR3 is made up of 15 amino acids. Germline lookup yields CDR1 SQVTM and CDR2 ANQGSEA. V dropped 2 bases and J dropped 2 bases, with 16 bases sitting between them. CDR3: CSVEKEGRPPYEQYF. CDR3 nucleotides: TGCAGCGTTGAAAAAGAAGGCAGGCCCCCCTACGAGCAGTACTTC.

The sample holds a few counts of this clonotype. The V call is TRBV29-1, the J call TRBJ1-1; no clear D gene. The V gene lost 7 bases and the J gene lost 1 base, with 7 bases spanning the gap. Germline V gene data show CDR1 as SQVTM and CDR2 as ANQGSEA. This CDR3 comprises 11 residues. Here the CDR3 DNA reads TGCAGCGCGGTAGAGAACACTGAAGCTTTCTTT. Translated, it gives CSAVENTEAFF.

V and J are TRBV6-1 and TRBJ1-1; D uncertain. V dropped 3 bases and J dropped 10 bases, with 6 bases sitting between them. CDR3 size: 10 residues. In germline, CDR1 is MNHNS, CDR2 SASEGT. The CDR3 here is CASSDNLAFF. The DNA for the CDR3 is TGTGCCAGCAGTGATAATCTAGCTTTCTTT.

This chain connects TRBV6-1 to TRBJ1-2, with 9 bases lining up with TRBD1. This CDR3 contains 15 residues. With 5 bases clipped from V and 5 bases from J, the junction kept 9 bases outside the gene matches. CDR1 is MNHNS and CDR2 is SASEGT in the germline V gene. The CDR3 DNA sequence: TGTGCCAGCAGTACCCCGGGACAGGGAGAATATGGCTACACCTTC. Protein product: CASSTPGQGEYGYTF.

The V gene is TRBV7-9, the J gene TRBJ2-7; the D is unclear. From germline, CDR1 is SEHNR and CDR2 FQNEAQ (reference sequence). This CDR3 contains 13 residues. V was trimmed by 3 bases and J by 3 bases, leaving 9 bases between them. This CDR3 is CASSFGDHYEQYF. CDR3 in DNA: TGTGCCAGCAGCTTCGGTGATCACTACGAGCAGTACTTC.

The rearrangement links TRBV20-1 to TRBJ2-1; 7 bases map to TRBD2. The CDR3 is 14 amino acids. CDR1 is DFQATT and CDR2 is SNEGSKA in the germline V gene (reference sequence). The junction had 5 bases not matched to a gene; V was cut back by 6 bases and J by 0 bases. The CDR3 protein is CSATGGSSYNEQFF. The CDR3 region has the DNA TGCAGTGCGACGGGGGGTTCCTCCTACAATGAGCAGTTCTTC.

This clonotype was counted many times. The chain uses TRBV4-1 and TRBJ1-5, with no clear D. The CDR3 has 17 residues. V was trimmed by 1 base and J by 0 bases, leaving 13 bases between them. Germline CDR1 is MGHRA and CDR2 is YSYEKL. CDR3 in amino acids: CASSQGTNLYSNQPQHF. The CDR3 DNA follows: TGCGCCAGCAGCCAAGGCACGAACCTATATAGCAATCAGCCCCAGCATTTT.

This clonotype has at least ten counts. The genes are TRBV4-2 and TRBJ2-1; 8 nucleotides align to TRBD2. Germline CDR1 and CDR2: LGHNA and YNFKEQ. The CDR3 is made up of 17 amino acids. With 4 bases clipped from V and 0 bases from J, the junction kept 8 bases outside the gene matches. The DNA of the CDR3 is TGTGCCAGCAGCCCCCATTTCAGCGGGAGCTCCTACAATGAGCAGTTCTTC. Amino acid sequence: CASSPHFSGSSYNEQFF.